This TCR beta chain was recovered during a study of blood T cell repertoires in COVID-19. Study details: Samples of COVID-19 (acute and convalescent) were obtained from the United States, Italy and Spain. From T cells, B-cell-depleted T cells, or PBMCs came the material, which was cDNA or gDNA.

This table comes from immunoSEQ multiplex PCR, and its TCRdb copy is limited to in-frame clones, with some not included. This sample has some 100,000 clones; roughly 90% occur once, and the top ten carry approximately 1.5%. This CDR3 is built from 16 residues. Germline V CDR1 and CDR2: SGHVS, FNYEAQ. The V and J ends lost 1 base and 1 base respectively, with 13 bases between them. The TCR was taken from a human donor with active COVID-19. The donor label of this sample is uncertain. The rearrangement links TRBV7-6 to TRBJ1-1; a possible D gene is TRBD1 (6 bases). Sequencing was done on a sample of peripheral blood. CDR3 sequence reads: CASSLDGLTGNTEAFF. The CDR3 nucleotides are TGTGCCAGCAGCTTAGACGGGTTGACAGGGAACACTGAAGCTTTCTTT.